This TCR beta chain originates from a study of cytomegalovirus exposure and HLA in healthy donors. General study results and limits: In presence/absence analyses, roughly uniform sequencing depth across donors was assumed. CMV serostatus was the only immune exposure information that was available.

Researchers ran the PCR with 60 Vbeta and 13 Jbeta primers. TCRdb's copy holds only in-frame clones and misses some; the assay was immunoSEQ multiplex PCR. The data show around 63,000 clones, more than 70% seen once. Of note for this clone: No antigen is known for it.

V was trimmed by 5 bases and J by 5 bases, leaving 15 bases between them. Germline V CDR1 and CDR2: SEHNR, FQNEAQ (reference sequence). The CDR3 is 15 amino acids. This chain uses TRBV7-9 with TRBJ2-2; tentative D call: TRBD1 (6 bases). The sequenced material came from PBMCs. This clonotype was obtained from a man aged 40-49 years in good health and CMV-seronegative. Here the CDR3 DNA reads TGTGCCAGCAGCCTAAAGGACAGAGGGACCGGGGAGCTGTTTTTT. This translates into CASSLKDRGTGELFF.